This entry lists 32 T cell receptor beta chains sequenced from one sample in a study of cytotoxic CD8 clonotypes in ibrutinib-treated CLL. Method: immunoSEQ multiplex PCR; TCRdb's copy keeps in-frame clones and lacks some. The sample holds some 290,000 clones, roughly 85% seen once. The material sequenced was PBMCs, taken before ibrutinib treatment. These receptors came from a human donor with chronic lymphocytic leukemia.

The chain employs TRBV27 and TRBJ2-1; 9 nucleotides agree with TRBD2. Germline trimming cut 8 bases from V and 4 bases from J; bases unmatched to any gene: 6. Per the germline V gene, CDR1 is MNHEY and CDR2 is SMNVEV (reference sequence). This CDR3 contains 14 residues. The CDR3 nucleotides read TGTGCCAGCCTTTCGAGCGGGAGGTACAATGAGCAGTTCTTC. Protein product: CASLSSGRYNEQFF.

This sequence joins TRBV2 and TRBJ2-2; the D gene could be TRBD1 or TRBD2 (5 bases each). The V end lost 5 bases, the J end lost 5 bases, and 18 bases lay between the germline ends. The germline CDR1 and CDR2 sequences are SNHLY and FYNNEI. The CDR3 is made up of 16 amino acids. CDR3: CASSSQGSGQTGELFF. Written as DNA, the CDR3 is TGTGCCAGCAGTTCCCAGGGCAGCGGTCAGACCGGGGAGCTGTTTTTT.

The V call is TRBV27, the J call TRBJ1-2; TRBD1 matches 7 bases. There are 12 residues in the CDR3. V dropped 6 bases and J dropped 4; count of bases not matched to a gene: 2. The V gene's germline CDR1 is MNHEY and CDR2 SMNVEV (reference sequence). The CDR3 here is CASRTGFYGYTF. The CDR3 DNA reads as TGTGCCAGCAGGACAGGGTTCTATGGCTACACCTTC.

The chain carries TRBV27 and TRBJ2-7; 9 nucleotides match TRBD2. The CDR3 extends over 14 amino acids. The germline gives CDR1 MNHEY, CDR2 SMNVEV (reference sequence). V dropped 5 bases and J dropped 4; count of bases not matched to a gene: 6. The DNA of the CDR3 is TGTGCCAGCAGTAAGGCTAGCGGGATTTACGAGCAGTACTTC. Residues: CASSKASGIYEQYF.

This clone was seen once. The V call is TRBV28, the J call TRBJ1-1, with 8 bases aligning to TRBD1. J gave up 1 base and V 2 bases, and 9 bases lay outside the gene matches. Germline CDR1 and CDR2: MDHEN and SYDVKM. The CDR3 length is 17 residues. The CDR3 DNA reads TGTGCCAGCAGTTTACAGGGGGCGGCGGCCTCGAACACTGAAGCTTTCTTT. Residues: CASSLQGAAASNTEAFF.

This sequence joins TRBV15 and TRBJ1-1; 10 bases agree with TRBD1. Germline V gene sequence: CDR1 LNHNV, CDR2 YYDKDF (reference sequence). The CDR3 length is 15 residues. V gave up 3 bases and J gave up 3 bases; unmatched junction bases: 4. CDR3 loop: CATSSSGQGYTEAFF. The DNA for the CDR3 is TGTGCCACCAGCAGTTCGGGACAGGGGTACACTGAAGCTTTCTTT. Combining the CDR3 with reference TRBV15 and TRBJ1-1 gives the whole variable domain DAMVIQNPRYQVTQFGKPVTLSCSQTLNHNVMYWYQQKSSQAPKLLFHYYDKDFNNEADTPDNFQSRRPNTSFCFLDIRSPGLGDTAMYLCATSSSGQGYTEAFFGQGTRLTVV.

The V gene is TRBV7-6, the J gene TRBJ2-1; D is possibly TRBD1 (5 bases). With 5 bases removed from V and 15 bases from J, the gap between germline ends came to 17 bases. Germline V gene sequence: CDR1 SGHVS, CDR2 FNYEAQ. This CDR3 is built from 12 residues. The CDR3 DNA is TGTGCCAGCAGCCCATTTGGGGCGCAGGGGTTCTTC. It translates to CASSPFGAQGFF.

This clone has a single count. This sequence joins TRBV5-8 and TRBJ2-7; possible D gene TRBD1, 6 bases. The CDR3 runs to 15 residues. The germline V and J ends were trimmed by 2 bases and 4 bases, with 16 bases remaining between them. Per the germline V gene, CDR1 is SGHTS and CDR2 is YDEGEE. CDR3 residues: CASSLRGGGWYEQYF. The CDR3 coding sequence is TGTGCCAGCAGCTTACGAGGGGGTGGTTGGTACGAGCAGTACTTC.

Remarks on this clone: At one boundary the junction diverges from the germline segment, which might be a read error. The chain uses TRBV6-5 and TRBJ2-4; D possibly uses TRBD1 or TRBD2 (5 bases each). This CDR3 region has 12 residues. The V gene's germline CDR1 is MNHEY and CDR2 SVGAGI. The CDR3 spells CASTQGVGTWVF. The CDR3 DNA follows: TGTGCCAGCACCCAGGGTGTTGGGACGTGGGTCTTC.

V is TRBV6-5 and J is TRBJ2-7; D not certain. The CDR3 has 15 amino acids. V lost 0 bases to trimming and J lost 3 bases, with 12 bases between them. Germline CDR1 and CDR2: MNHEY and SVGAGI. This CDR3 reads CASSYSDRANYEQYF. The CDR3 DNA sequence: TGTGCCAGCAGTTACTCAGATAGGGCGAACTACGAGCAGTACTTC.

This chain links TRBV11-3 with TRBJ2-1; 9 nucleotides match TRBD1. This CDR3 has 15 residues. Germline-derived CDR1 and CDR2 are SGHNT and YENEEA. Trimming cost V 6 bases and J 7 bases; bases outside gene matches: 10. CDR3 in amino acids: CASRQRGTGINEQFF. The CDR3 DNA is TGTGCCAGCAGGCAACGGGGGACAGGGATAAATGAGCAGTTCTTC.

This chain connects TRBV6-1 to TRBJ1-5, with TRBD1 matching 8 bases. CDR1 is MNHNS, CDR2 SASEGT, per germline. The CDR3 extends over 17 amino acids. V was clipped by 0 bases and J by 8 bases; unmatched bases: 12. The CDR3 is CASSEARLRGLTEPQHF. The DNA for the CDR3 is TGTGCCAGCAGTGAAGCTCGGCTCAGGGGGCTTACGGAGCCCCAGCATTTT.

The rearrangement joins TRBV29-1 to TRBJ2-1; D may be TRBD2 (5 bases). Germline V lookup: CDR1 SQVTM, CDR2 ANQGSEA. The CDR3 is 11 residues long. The V and J ends lost 6 bases and 9 bases respectively, with 12 bases between them. The CDR3: CSVDYRFEQFF. Here the CDR3 DNA reads TGCAGCGTAGACTACAGATTTGAGCAGTTCTTC.

The V call is TRBV28, the J call TRBJ1-5, with 7 nucleotides matching TRBD1. The CDR3 extends over 16 amino acids. V trimming: 4 bases; J trimming: 2 bases; junction bases outside the gene matches: 8. Per the germline V gene, CDR1 is MDHEN and CDR2 is SYDVKM. CDR3 DNA sequence: TGTGCCAGCAGTTCTACAGGGGACGGGGGCAATCAGCCCCAGCATTTT. It encodes CASSSTGDGGNQPQHF.

The rearrangement uses TRBV27 and TRBJ2-3; 14 bases are shared with TRBD2. With V trimmed by 5 bases and J by 3 bases, 10 bases remained unmatched. CDR3 length: 18 residues. Germline CDR1 reads MNHEY; CDR2 reads SMNVEV (reference sequence). The chain's CDR3 is CASSRLAGGPSGTDTQYF. CDR3 sequence (DNA): TGTGCCAGCAGTCGACTAGCGGGAGGGCCGAGTGGTACAGATACGCAGTATTTT.

The chain is built from TRBV7-2 and TRBJ2-5; TRBD1 matches 9 bases. Germline-derived CDR1 and CDR2 are SGHTA and FQGNSA. The CDR3 is made up of 14 amino acids. Unmatched junction bases numbered 5, after V lost 4 bases and J lost 5 bases. CDR3 sequence (DNA): TGTGCCAGCAGCTGGACAGGGGTTCGCGAGACCCAGTACTTC. The encoded protein is CASSWTGVRETQYF.

V usage is TRBV2 and J usage is TRBJ2-7; 8 bases are a match to TRBD2. CDR3 length equals 15 residues. Germline CDR1 and CDR2: SNHLY and FYNNEI. V shed 2 bases and J 2 bases; nucleotides not matched to a gene: 5. CDR3 in amino acids: CASSEMAGGPYEQYF. CDR3 in DNA: TGTGCCAGCAGTGAAATGGCGGGAGGCCCCTACGAGCAGTACTTC.

This sequence joins TRBV4-1 and TRBJ1-2; 9 nucleotides agree with TRBD1. With V trimmed by 1 base and J by 2 bases, 11 bases remained unmatched. The CDR3 length is 18 residues. The V gene's germline CDR1 is MGHRA and CDR2 YSYEKL. CDR3 DNA sequence: TGCGCCAGCAGCCAAGGGACAGGGGCCGGACTTAAAAACTATGGCTACACCTTC. Translation: CASSQGTGAGLKNYGYTF.

The chain has TRBV28 and TRBJ1-2; TRBD1 matches 7 bases. The CDR3 spans 15 residues. Germline CDR1 and CDR2: MDHEN and SYDVKM. With V trimmed by 6 bases and J by 5 bases, 12 bases remained unmatched. In DNA form, the CDR3 reads TGTGCCAGCAGACACCCCAGGGGGATTGTTTATGGCTACACCTTC. Its protein is CASRHPRGIVYGYTF.

This chain's CDR3 is CSRQDEQYF. CDR3 coding DNA: TGCAGTCGGCAGGACGAGCAGTACTTC. V is TRBV20-1 and J is TRBJ2-7; D unclear. Germline V CDR1 and CDR2: DFQATT, SNEGSKA (reference sequence). Trimming took off 8 bases at V and 5 bases at J, with 7 bases between the two ends. CDR3 size: 9 residues.

The chain joins TRBV18 to TRBJ2-1, with 7 bases identical to TRBD1. J was trimmed by 1 base and V by 3 bases; bases with no gene match: 3. There are 15 residues in the CDR3. Germline CDR1 KGHSH, CDR2 LQKENI. DNA for the CDR3: TGTGCCAGCTCACCCCGGGACAGTTCCTACAATGAGCAGTTCTTC. Translated, it gives CASSPRDSSYNEQFF.

The chain uses TRBV9 and TRBJ2-7; 10 bases are a match to TRBD1. Trimming took 0 bases from V and 5 from J; bases not matched to a gene: 11. The CDR3 is made up of 17 amino acids. The germline gives CDR1 SGDLS, CDR2 YYNGEE. CDR3 residues: CASSVGLAGQGLHEQYF. The CDR3 nucleotides read TGTGCCAGCAGCGTAGGGTTAGCGGGACAGGGGTTGCACGAGCAGTACTTC.

The CDR3 DNA reads as TGTGCCAGCAGCTTGGTAAGATGGGGCGACCAAGAGACCCAGTACTTC. It translates to CASSLVRWGDQETQYF. The chain carries TRBV5-6 and TRBJ2-5; D possibly corresponds to TRBD1 (5 bases). The CDR3 contains 16 residues. Deletions cut 0 bases from V and 0 bases from J, with 12 bases between. Germline lookup yields CDR1 SGHDT and CDR2 YYEEEE.

Turning to this clone: The identical CDR3 is also encoded by other nucleotide sequences in the sample. The chain has TRBV7-9 and TRBJ1-2, with TRBD1 matching over 7 bases. The V and J ends lost 5 bases and 1 base, in that order; junction bases with no gene match: 1. Germline CDR1 SEHNR, CDR2 FQNEAQ (reference sequence). The CDR3 extends over 13 amino acids. As DNA, the CDR3 is TGTGCCAGCAGCCGGGACAGTAACTATGGCTACACCTTC. This encodes CASSRDSNYGYTF. Based on the CDR3 plus reference TRBV7-9 and TRBJ1-2, the full variable domain is DTGVSQNPRHKITKRGQNVTFRCDPISEHNRLYWYRQTLGQGPEFLTYFQNEAQLEKSRLLSDRFSAERPKGSFSTLEIQRTEQGDSAMYLCASSRDSNYGYTFGSGTRLTVV.

In this sample, this clone turned up a few times. The CDR3 sequence: CATSRAADGEKLFF. In nucleotides, the CDR3 is TGTGCCACCAGCAGAGCGGCAGATGGAGAAAAACTGTTTTTT. The chain has TRBV15 and TRBJ1-4; D is unresolved. CDR1 is LNHNV, CDR2 YYDKDF, per germline (reference sequence). The CDR3 extends over 14 amino acids. Trimming shortened V by 1 base and J by 8 bases, and 11 bases separated the two germline ends.

Only one count was recorded for this clone. V gene TRBV15 combines with J gene TRBJ1-2; D unclear. CDR1 and CDR2 (germline): LNHNV, YYDKDF (reference sequence). Trimming cost V 1 base and J 3 bases, with 15 bases left between them. The CDR3 covers 16 residues. The CDR3 spells CATSRGTGPDHYGYTF. CDR3 coding DNA: TGTGCCACCAGCAGAGGTACCGGACCCGACCACTATGGCTACACCTTC. Filled out from reference TRBV15 and TRBJ1-2, the complete variable domain reads DAMVIQNPRYQVTQFGKPVTLSCSQTLNHNVMYWYQQKSSQAPKLLFHYYDKDFNNEADTPDNFQSRRPNTSFCFLDIRSPGLGDTAMYLCATSRGTGPDHYGYTFGSGTRLTVV.

In its sample, this clone was seen a few times. The V call is TRBV5-4, the J call TRBJ2-4; the D gene is possibly TRBD2 (5 bases). Looked up from germline, CDR1 is SGHNT and CDR2 is YYREEE (reference sequence). V was pared by 2 bases and J by 6 bases, with 9 bases between. This CDR3 is built from 13 residues. The DNA of the CDR3 is TGTGCCAGCAGCTTACGGGATACAAACATTCAGTACTTC. Encoded protein: CASSLRDTNIQYF. Filled out from reference TRBV5-4 and TRBJ2-4, the complete variable domain reads ETGVTQSPTHLIKTRGQQVTLRCSSQSGHNTVSWYQQALGQGPQFIFQYYREEENGRGNFPPRFSGLQFPNYSSELNVNALELDDSALYLCASSLRDTNIQYFGAGTRLSVL.

This clone was detected a few times. The chain is built from TRBV10-1 and TRBJ2-7; D is undetermined. The V gene lost 4 bases and the J gene lost 7 bases, with 8 bases spanning the gap. This CDR3 region has 11 residues. Germline CDR1 reads WNHNN; CDR2 reads SYGVQD (reference sequence). The CDR3: CASSGTGEQYF. In nucleotides, the CDR3 is TGCGCCAGCAGTGGGACCGGAGAGCAGTACTTC.

The V gene is TRBV7-8, the J gene TRBJ2-4, with 7 bases aligning to TRBD2. Germline CDR1 SGHVS, CDR2 FQNEAQ. The CDR3 has 17 residues. Trimming at V came to 4 bases and at J to 0 bases, leaving 9 bases not matched to a gene. CDR3 loop: CASSYPSGDLAKNIQYF. CDR3 DNA: TGTGCCAGCAGCTACCCTAGCGGAGACTTAGCCAAAAACATTCAGTACTTC.

The chain couples TRBV25-1 to TRBJ2-3; perhaps TRBD1 as D (6 bases). The germline V gene has CDR1 MGHDK and CDR2 SYGVNS. The CDR3 consists of 14 residues. Trimming removed 7 bases from V and 2 bases from J, with 13 bases in between. The CDR3 DNA follows: TGTGCCAGCAATGGACAGCCTTACACAGATACGCAGTATTTT. Protein product: CASNGQPYTDTQYF.

The sample holds one count of this clone. The chain joins TRBV7-6 to TRBJ2-7, with TRBD2 matching 10 bases. The V gene's germline CDR1 is SGHVS and CDR2 FNYEAQ. V lost 5 bases and J lost 6; bases outside the gene matches: 10. The CDR3 sequence is 15 residues long. The CDR3 sequence is CASSPRGLAGAEQYF. CDR3 DNA sequence: TGTGCCAGCAGCCCGCGAGGGCTAGCGGGAGCCGAGCAGTACTTC.

This sequence joins TRBV5-1 and TRBJ1-1, with D possibly being TRBD1 (5 bases). Germline loops: CDR1 SGHRS, CDR2 YFSETQ. This CDR3 contains 16 residues. The V end was cut by 0 bases, the J end by 1 base, with 13 bases between. The CDR3 coding sequence is TGCGCCAGCAGCTTGGGATTTAGGGGTTCGAACACTGAAGCTTTCTTT. Protein sequence: CASSLGFRGSNTEAFF. Full variable domain (rest looked up from reference TRBV5-1 and TRBJ1-1): KAGVTQTPRYLIKTRGQQVTLSCSPISGHRSVSWYQQTPGQGLQFLFEYFSETQRNKGNFPGRFSGRQFSNSRSEMNVSTLELGDSALYLCASSLGFRGSNTEAFFGQGTRLTVV.